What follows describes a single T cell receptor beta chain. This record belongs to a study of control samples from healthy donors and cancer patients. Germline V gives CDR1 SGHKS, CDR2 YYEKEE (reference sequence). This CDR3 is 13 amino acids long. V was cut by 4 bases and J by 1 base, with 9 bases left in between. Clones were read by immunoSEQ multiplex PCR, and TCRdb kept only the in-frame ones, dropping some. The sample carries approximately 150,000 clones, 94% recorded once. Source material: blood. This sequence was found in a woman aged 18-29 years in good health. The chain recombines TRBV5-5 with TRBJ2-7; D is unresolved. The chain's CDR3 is CASSRLGSYEQYF. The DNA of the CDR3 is TGTGCCAGCAGCCGGTTGGGGTCCTACGAGCAGTACTTC.